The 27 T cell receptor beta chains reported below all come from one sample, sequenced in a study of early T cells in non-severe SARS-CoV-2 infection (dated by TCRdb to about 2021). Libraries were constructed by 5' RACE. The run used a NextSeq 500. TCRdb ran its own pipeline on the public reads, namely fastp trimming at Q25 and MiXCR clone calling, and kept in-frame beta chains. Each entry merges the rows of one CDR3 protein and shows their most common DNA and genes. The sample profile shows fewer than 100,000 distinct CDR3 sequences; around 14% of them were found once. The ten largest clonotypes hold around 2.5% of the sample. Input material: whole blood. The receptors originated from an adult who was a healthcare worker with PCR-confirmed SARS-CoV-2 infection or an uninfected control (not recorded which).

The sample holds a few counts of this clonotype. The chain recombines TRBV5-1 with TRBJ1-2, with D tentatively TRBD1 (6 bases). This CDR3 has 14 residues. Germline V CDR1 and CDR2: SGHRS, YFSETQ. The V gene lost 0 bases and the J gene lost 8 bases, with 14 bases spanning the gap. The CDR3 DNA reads TGCGCCAGCAGCTTGGGGACAGCGGAGGGCGGCTACACCTTC. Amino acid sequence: CASSLGTAEGGYTF.

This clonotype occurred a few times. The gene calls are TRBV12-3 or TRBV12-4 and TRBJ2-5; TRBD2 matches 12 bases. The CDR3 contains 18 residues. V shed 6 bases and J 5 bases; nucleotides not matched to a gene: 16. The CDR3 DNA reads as TGTGCCAGCAGCCCCCTTACCCCTAGCGGGGGGGCCCGGGAGACCCAGTACTTC. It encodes CASSPLTPSGGARETQYF.

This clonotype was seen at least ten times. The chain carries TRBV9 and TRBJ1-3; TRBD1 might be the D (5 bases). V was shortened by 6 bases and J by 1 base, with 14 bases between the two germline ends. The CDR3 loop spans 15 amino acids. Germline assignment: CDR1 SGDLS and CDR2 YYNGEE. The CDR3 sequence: CASNTEGYSGNTIYF. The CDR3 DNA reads TGTGCCAGCAACACAGAGGGGTATTCTGGAAACACCATATATTTT.

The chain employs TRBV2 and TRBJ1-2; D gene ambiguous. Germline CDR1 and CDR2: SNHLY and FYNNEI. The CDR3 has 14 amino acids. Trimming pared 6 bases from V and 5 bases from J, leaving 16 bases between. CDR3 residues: CASSPGYREYGYTF. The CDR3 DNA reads TGTGCCAGCAGCCCCGGATATCGGGAATATGGCTACACCTTC. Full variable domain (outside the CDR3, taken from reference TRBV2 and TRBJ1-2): EPEVTQTPSHQVTQMGQEVILRCVPISNHLYFYWYRQILGQKVEFLVSFYNNEISEKSEIFDDQFSVERPDGSNFTLKIRSTKLEDSAMYFCASSPGYREYGYTFGSGTRLTVV.

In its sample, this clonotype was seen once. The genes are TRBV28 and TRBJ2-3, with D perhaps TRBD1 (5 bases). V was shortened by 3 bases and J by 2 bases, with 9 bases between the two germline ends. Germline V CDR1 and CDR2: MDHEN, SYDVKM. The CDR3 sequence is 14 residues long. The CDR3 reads CASSFPRVTDTQYF. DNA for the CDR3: TGTGCCAGCAGTTTTCCCAGGGTCACAGATACGCAGTATTTT.

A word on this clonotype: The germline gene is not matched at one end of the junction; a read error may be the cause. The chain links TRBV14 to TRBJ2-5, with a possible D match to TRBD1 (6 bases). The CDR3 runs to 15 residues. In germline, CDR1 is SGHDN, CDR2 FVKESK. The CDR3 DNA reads TGTGCCAGCAGCCGCGACAGGACGGGCGTAGAGACCCAGAACTTC. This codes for CASSRDRTGVETQNF.

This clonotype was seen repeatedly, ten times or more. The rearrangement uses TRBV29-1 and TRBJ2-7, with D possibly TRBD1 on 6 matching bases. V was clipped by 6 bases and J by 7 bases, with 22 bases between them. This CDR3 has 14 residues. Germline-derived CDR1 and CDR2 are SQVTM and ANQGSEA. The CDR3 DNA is TGCAGCGTCCCACCACGGACAGCCCACAGGGAGCAGTACTTC. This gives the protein CSVPPRTAHREQYF.

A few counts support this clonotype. In DNA form, the CDR3 reads TGTGCCAGCAGCTTCCCCCGGGACAAGAGCTCCTACGAGCAGTACTTC. Protein: CASSFPRDKSSYEQYF. V usage is TRBV11-2 and J usage is TRBJ2-7; perhaps TRBD1 as D (6 bases). V dropped 3 bases and J dropped 0 bases, with 15 bases sitting between them. The CDR3 contains 16 residues. Germline CDR1 is SGHAT and CDR2 is FQNNGV.

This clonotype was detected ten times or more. The CDR3 region has the DNA TGTGCCAGCAGTGTAAGGACTAGCGGGGGTAGCACAGATACGCAGTATTTT. Translated: CASSVRTSGGSTDTQYF. This chain links TRBV25-1 with TRBJ2-3; 13 bases are a match to TRBD2. V lost 4 bases to trimming and J lost 0 bases; unmatched junction nucleotides: 4. CDR3 length equals 17 residues. Germline CDR1 reads MGHDK; CDR2 reads SYGVNS.

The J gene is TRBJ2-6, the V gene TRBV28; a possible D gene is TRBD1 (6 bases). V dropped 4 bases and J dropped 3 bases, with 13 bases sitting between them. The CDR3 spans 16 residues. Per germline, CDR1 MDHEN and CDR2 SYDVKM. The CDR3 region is CASSSIAGVGANVLTF. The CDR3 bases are TGTGCCAGCAGTTCAATCGCAGGGGTTGGGGCCAACGTCCTGACTTTC. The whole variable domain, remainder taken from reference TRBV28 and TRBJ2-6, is DVKVTQSSRYLVKRTGEKVFLECVQDMDHENMFWYRQDPGLGLRLIYFSYDVKMKEKGDIPEGYSVSREKKERFSLILESASTNQTSMYLCASSSIAGVGANVLTFGAGSRLTVL.

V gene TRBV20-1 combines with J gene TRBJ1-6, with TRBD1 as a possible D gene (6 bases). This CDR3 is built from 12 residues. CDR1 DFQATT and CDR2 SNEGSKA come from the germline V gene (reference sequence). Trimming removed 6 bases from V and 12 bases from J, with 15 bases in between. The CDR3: CSANGDTKPLHF. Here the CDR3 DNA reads TGCAGTGCAAATGGGGACACAAAACCCCTCCACTTT.

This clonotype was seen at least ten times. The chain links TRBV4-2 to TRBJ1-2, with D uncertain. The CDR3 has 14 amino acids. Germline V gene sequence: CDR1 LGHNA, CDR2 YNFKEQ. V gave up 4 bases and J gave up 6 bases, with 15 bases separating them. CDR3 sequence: CASSPNGGRNGYTF. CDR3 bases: TGTGCCAGCAGCCCTAACGGAGGGAGGAATGGCTACACCTTC.

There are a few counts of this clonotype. CDR3: CATSGSGQVTTDTQYF. CDR3 nucleotides: TGTGCCACCAGCGGGAGCGGACAGGTCACCACAGATACGCAGTATTTT. The V and J genes are TRBV15 and TRBJ2-3; 7 bases are shared with TRBD1. With V trimmed by 5 bases and J by 2 bases, 10 bases remained unmatched. Germline CDR1 and CDR2: LNHNV and YYDKDF (reference sequence). This CDR3 contains 16 residues.

CDR3 in DNA: TGTGCCAGCAGTTTGGGGACAGATACTATCTACGAGCAGTACTTC. Its translation: CASSLGTDTIYEQYF. This chain links TRBV28 with TRBJ2-7; TRBD1 matches 7 bases. This CDR3 region has 15 residues. The trim removed 3 bases at V and 3 bases at J, leaving 8 bases unmatched. Germline V gene lookup returns CDR1 MDHEN and CDR2 SYDVKM.

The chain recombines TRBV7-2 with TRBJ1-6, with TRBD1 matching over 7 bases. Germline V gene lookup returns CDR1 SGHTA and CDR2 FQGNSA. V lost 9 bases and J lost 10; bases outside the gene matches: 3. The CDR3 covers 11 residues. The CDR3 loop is CASRQGSPLHF. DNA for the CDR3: TGTGCCAGTCGACAGGGATCACCCCTCCACTTT.

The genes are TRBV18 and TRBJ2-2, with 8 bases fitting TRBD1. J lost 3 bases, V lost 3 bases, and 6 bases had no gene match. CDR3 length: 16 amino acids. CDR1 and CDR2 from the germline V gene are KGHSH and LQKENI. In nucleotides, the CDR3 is TGTGCCAGCTCACCTGTTGACAGGGGTGACACCGGGGAGCTGTTTTTT. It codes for CASSPVDRGDTGELFF.

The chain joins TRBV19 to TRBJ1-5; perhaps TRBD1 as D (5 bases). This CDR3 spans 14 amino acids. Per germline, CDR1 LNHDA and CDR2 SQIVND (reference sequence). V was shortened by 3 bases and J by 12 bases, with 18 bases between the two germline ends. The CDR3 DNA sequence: TGTGCCAGTAGTATGGCAGAGGTCCATACAGGCCAGCATTTT. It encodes CASSMAEVHTGQHF.

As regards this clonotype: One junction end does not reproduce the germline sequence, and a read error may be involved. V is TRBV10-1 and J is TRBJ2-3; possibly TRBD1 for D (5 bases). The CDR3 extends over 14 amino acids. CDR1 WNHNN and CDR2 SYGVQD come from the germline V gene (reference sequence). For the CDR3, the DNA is TGCGCCAGCTGTGAGTCTGGGGCTCCAGATACGCAGTATTTT. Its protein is CASCESGAPDTQYF.

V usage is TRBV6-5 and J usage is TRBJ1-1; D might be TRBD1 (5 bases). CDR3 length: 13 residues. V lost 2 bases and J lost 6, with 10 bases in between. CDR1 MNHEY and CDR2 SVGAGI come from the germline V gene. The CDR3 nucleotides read TGTGCCAGCAGTTACAGGGGACGGTCTGAAGCTTTCTTT. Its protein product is CASSYRGRSEAFF.

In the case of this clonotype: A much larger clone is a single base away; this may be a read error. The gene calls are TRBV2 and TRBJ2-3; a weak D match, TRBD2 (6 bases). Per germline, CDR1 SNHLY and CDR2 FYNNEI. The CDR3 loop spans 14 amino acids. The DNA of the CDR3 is TGTGCTAGCGGACGGGCGGGCGCCTCAGATACGCAGTATTTT. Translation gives CASGRAGASDTQYF.

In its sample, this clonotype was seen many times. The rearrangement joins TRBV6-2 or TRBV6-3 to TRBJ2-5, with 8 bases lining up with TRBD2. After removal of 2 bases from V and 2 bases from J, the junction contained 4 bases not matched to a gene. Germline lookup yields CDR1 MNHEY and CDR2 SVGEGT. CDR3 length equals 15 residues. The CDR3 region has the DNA TGTGCCAGCAGTTACCCGGGGGGGGGTCAAGAGACCCAGTACTTC. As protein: CASSYPGGGQETQYF.

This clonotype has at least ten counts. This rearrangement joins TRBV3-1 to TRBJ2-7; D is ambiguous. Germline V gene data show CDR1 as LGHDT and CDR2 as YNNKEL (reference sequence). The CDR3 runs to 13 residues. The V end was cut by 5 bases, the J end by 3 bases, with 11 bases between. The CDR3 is CASSGPTRYEQYF. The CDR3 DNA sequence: TGTGCCAGCAGCGGACCGACCCGCTACGAGCAGTACTTC.

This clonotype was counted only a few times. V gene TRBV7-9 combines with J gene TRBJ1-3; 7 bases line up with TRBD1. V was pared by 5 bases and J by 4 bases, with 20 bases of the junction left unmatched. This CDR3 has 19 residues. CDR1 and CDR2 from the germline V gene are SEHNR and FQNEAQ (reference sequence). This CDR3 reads CASSPTDREHGTYGNTIYF. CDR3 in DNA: TGTGCCAGCAGCCCTACCGACAGGGAGCACGGAACTTACGGAAACACCATATATTTT.

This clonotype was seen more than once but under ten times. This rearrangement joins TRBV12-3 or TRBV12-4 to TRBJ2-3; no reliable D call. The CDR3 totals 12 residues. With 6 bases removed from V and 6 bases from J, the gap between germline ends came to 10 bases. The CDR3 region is CASSRTLDTQYF. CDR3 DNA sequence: TGTGCCAGCAGCCGGACCCTGGATACGCAGTATTTT.

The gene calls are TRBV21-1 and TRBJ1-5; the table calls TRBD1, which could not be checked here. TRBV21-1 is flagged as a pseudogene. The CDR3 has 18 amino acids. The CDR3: CASSTTGTGGMSNQPQHF. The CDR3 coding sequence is TGTGCCAGCAGCACAACCGGGACAGGGGGAATGAGCAATCAGCCCCAGCATTTT.

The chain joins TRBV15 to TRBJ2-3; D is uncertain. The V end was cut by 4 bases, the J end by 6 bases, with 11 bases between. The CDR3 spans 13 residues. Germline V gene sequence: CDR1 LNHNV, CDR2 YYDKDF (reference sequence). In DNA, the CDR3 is TGTGCCACCAGCAAACGACGATCTGATACGCAGTATTTT. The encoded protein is CATSKRRSDTQYF.

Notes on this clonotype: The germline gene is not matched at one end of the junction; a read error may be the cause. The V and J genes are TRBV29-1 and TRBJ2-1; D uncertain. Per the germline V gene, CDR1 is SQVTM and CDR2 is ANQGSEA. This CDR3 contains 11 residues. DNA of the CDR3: TGCAGCGTTGCTCATTACAGTGAGCAGTTCTTC. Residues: CSVAHYSEQFF.